The entry below describes one T cell receptor beta chain. As for time point: newly diagnosed GD, antithyroid drugs for less than 3 months. The TCR library was made from RNA extracted from PBMCs. Germline lookup yields CDR1 DFQATT and CDR2 SNEGSKA (reference sequence). The ends were cut back, 5 bases at V and 4 bases at J, with 14 bases in the middle. This CDR3 contains 14 residues. CDR3-region Arm-PCR and iRepertoire HTBI primers produced the TCR beta libraries. TCRdb independently ran MiXCR on the multiplex PCR reads; one entry per CDR3 protein. The sample yields 450,000 to 500,000 distinct CDR3 sequences, 16% seen once. The data stem from a study of regulatory T cells in long-lasting Graves disease. These records were also assigned to another study, of T cells in Graves' hyperthyroidism and ophthalmopathy. This second study notes: Clinicians diagnosed patients from clinical symptoms, serum thyroxine and TRAb, thyroid ultrasound and orbital computed tomography.

Source: peripheral blood mononuclear cells (PBMCs), taken at new diagnosis, from a patient treated with antithyroid drugs. The chain has TRBV20-1 and TRBJ2-2; the D gene could be TRBD1 or TRBD2 (5 bases each). This sequence originates from a man in his forties with Graves disease. In DNA, the CDR3 is TGCAGTGCTCCGCCGACGGGGACCACCGGGGAGCTGTTTTTT. Amino acids: CSAPPTGTTGELFF.